The clone carrying this TCR beta chain has at least ten counts. No antigen is known for it. Reasons for excluding patients were uncontrolled infection, other autoimmune disease, pregnancy or lactation. The blood sample dates from first hyperthyroidism diagnosis, preceding any ophthalmopathy symptoms. Amplification targeted TCR beta CDR3 regions from RNA transcripts. During a first-round RT-PCR of the TCR CDR3, the HTBI primer set was used. TCRdb passed the multiplex PCR reads through MiXCR, listing each CDR3 protein once. Of about 290,000 distinct CDR3 sequences listed, about 14% are singletons. The source of the sample is a study of T cells in Graves' hyperthyroidism and ophthalmopathy. Regarding the study as a whole: Through a model of 13 V-J features, ophthalmopathy was separated from stable hyperthyroidism. Blood also held most thyroid clonotypes expanded beyond 0.001.

Source material: blood. The clonotype originates from a woman in her twenties or thirties with Graves' hyperthyroidism that later progressed to Graves' ophthalmopathy.

This CDR3 is CATSRDIGTSYNEQFF. The DNA for the CDR3 is TGTGCCACCAGCAGAGATATAGGAACATCTTACAATGAGCAGTTCTTC. V and J are TRBV15 and TRBJ2-1; D is unclear. Trimming cost V 0 bases and J 4 bases, with 13 bases left between them. The CDR3 contains 16 residues. In germline, CDR1 is LNHNV, CDR2 YYDKDF (reference sequence).